A single T cell receptor (beta chain) is shown here with its context. The sample comes from a study of control samples from healthy donors and cancer patients. Method: immunoSEQ multiplex PCR; TCRdb's copy keeps in-frame clones and lacks some. The profile shows about 190,000 clones, about 91% of them singletons. The specimen sequenced was blood. This sequence originates from a man aged 25-45 years in good health.

The CDR3 spells CASSSIQKGYGYTF. The CDR3 DNA follows: TGTGCCAGCAGCTCGATACAGAAGGGCTATGGCTACACCTTC. The V call is TRBV11-2, the J call TRBJ1-2; D is undetermined. The CDR3 has 14 amino acids. V was clipped by 4 bases and J by 4 bases, with 13 bases between them. Germline V gene sequence: CDR1 SGHAT, CDR2 FQNNGV.